The present TCR beta chain was sequenced within a study of T cell responses to AZD1222 COVID-19 vaccine. Method: immunoSEQ multiplex PCR; TCRdb's copy keeps in-frame clones and lacks some. The data hold approximately 180,000 clones, with 80% to 95% observed a single time. The CDR3 runs 19 residues. Trimming stripped 2 bases from V and 0 bases from J, with 17 bases between. Germline assignment: CDR1 LNHNV and CDR2 YYDKDF (reference sequence). Study results and limitations: Spike-specific TCR breadth and depth were elevated following two AZD1222 doses. Spike as a whole was targeted by vaccine-associated CD4 TCRs, dominant at 160-218 and 743-854. Sampling captured repertoires only after the peak T cell response.

Remarks on this clone: The antigen remains undetermined.

This receptor was identified in an adult who received the MenACWY meningococcal vaccine as a control. The sample in question was peripheral blood, obtained 28 days after the second dose of the MenACWY control vaccine. This chain links TRBV15 with TRBJ1-6; the D is unclear. For the CDR3, the DNA is TGTGCCACCAGCAGAACCAGGACGGCGTTAAGCTCCTATAATTCACCCCTCCACTTT. This encodes CATSRTRTALSSYNSPLHF.